Sequencing of this T cell receptor beta chain was carried out in a study of blood T cell repertoires in COVID-19. The data were produced by immunoSEQ multiplex PCR, yet TCRdb's version contains in-frame clones alone and is incomplete. The table lists 15,000 to 20,000 clones, over 70% of them singletons. Trimming took off 7 bases at V and 3 bases at J, with 18 bases between the two ends. Germline values: CDR1 MNHEY, CDR2 SVGAGI. This CDR3 has 15 amino acids. The V gene is TRBV6-5, the J gene TRBJ1-2; D may be TRBD1 (5 bases). Sequences were obtained from peripheral blood. The TCR sequence derives from a woman aged 70 to 79 with active COVID-19. The CDR3, as DNA: TGTGCCAGCATCCCGACCGACGGGGGGGACTATGGCTACACCTTC. Its translation is CASIPTDGGDYGYTF.